The rows below give T cell receptor beta chains drawn from one sample of a study of T cell responses to AZD1222 COVID-19 vaccine. Measured with immunoSEQ multiplex PCR; TCRdb has only the in-frame clones, and not every one. The table lists some 74,000 clones, over 75% of them singletons, with 20% to 25% in the top ten. The material sequenced was peripheral blood, taken on day 0 of AZD1222 vaccination. These receptors all stem from an adult in good health. Both conserved end residues are part of each CDR3. D genes are given only for firm matches.

>TRBJ1-5|TRBV6-5|NA
TGTGCCAGCCTCCGATGGGGTAGCAATCAGCCCCAGCATTTT
CASLRWGSNQPQHF
>TRBJ2-2|TRBV4-2|NA
TGTGCCAGCAGCAGATCGAACACCGGGGAGCTGTTTTTT
CASSRSNTGELFF
>TRBJ2-1|TRBV5-1|NA
TGCGCCAGCACCCCAGGACAGCCGAACAATGAGCAGTTCTTC
CASTPGQPNNEQFF
>TRBJ2-1|TRBV24-1|NA
TGTGCCACCAGTGATCCGCGGGGGCCGAGTGATGAGCAGTTCTTC
CATSDPRGPSDEQFF
>TRBJ2-5|TRBV18|NA
TGTGCCAGCTCACCACCGCTAGAGACCCAGTACTTC
CASSPPLETQYF
>TRBJ2-7|TRBV5-4|TRBD1
TGTGCCAGCAGCTTGGGTCAGGGGGTCTACGAGCAGTACTTC
CASSLGQGVYEQYF
>TRBJ2-5|TRBV3-1/TRBV3-2|NA
TGTGCCAGCAGCCAAAGCCAAGAGACCCAGTACTTC
CASSQSQETQYF
>TRBJ1-1|TRBV19|NA
TGTGCCAGTAGCACACCACGAAGGGTGAGAGGGATGAACACTGAAGCTTTCTTT
CASSTPRRVRGMNTEAFF
>TRBJ1-2|TRBV28|NA
TGTGCCAGCAGTTTAGACATGGCAAGCGGCTACACCTTC
CASSLDMASGYTF
>TRBJ1-3|TRBV5-1|TRBD1
TGCGCCAGCAGCTTGGCTGGACAGGGGGGAAACACCATATATTTT
CASSLAGQGGNTIYF